The 28 T cell receptor beta chains below all came from one sample that was sequenced in a study of cytomegalovirus exposure and HLA in healthy donors. Clones were sequenced by immunoSEQ multiplex PCR, and TCRdb holds only the in-frame ones, with some missing. The sample has more than 300,000 clones, 86% seen once. The sample consisted of PBMCs. Receptors originate from a woman between 18 and 29 years old in good health and CMV-seronegative.

The rearrangement joins TRBV5-4 to TRBJ2-7, with TRBD1 identical over 9 bases. J was trimmed by 0 bases and V by 2 bases; bases with no gene match: 18. Germline V gives CDR1 SGHNT, CDR2 YYREEE (reference sequence). CDR3 length: 20 amino acids. The CDR3 DNA reads as TGTGCCAGCAGCTTTTTACAGGGGACAGGGCCAAGGCTAGGCTCCTACGAGCAGTACTTC. Protein: CASSFLQGTGPRLGSYEQYF.

This clone was recorded a few times. This chain joins TRBV27 and TRBJ2-7; TRBD1 matches at 7 bases. The CDR3 has 14 residues. From germline, CDR1 is MNHEY and CDR2 SMNVEV (reference sequence). Unmatched junction bases numbered 4, after V lost 2 bases and J lost 3 bases. The CDR3 sequence is CASSLGSGGYEQYF. For the CDR3, the DNA is TGTGCCAGCAGTTTAGGGTCAGGGGGCTACGAGCAGTACTTC.

The rearrangement joins TRBV7-9 to TRBJ2-7; the match to TRBD1 covers 9 bases. The CDR3 is 15 amino acids. J gave up 2 bases and V 5 bases, and 7 bases lay outside the gene matches. The germline V gene encodes CDR1 SEHNR and CDR2 FQNEAQ (reference sequence). DNA of the CDR3: TGTGCCAGCAGCCCACCTAGACAGGGGGCCTACGAGCAGTACTTC. Residues: CASSPPRQGAYEQYF.

The V gene is TRBV5-1, the J gene TRBJ2-4; 13 bases align to TRBD2. The trim removed 4 bases at V and 7 bases at J, leaving 5 bases unmatched. The CDR3 is 15 residues long. Germline values: CDR1 SGHRS, CDR2 YFSETQ. CDR3 residues: CASSPPTSGRNIQYF. The CDR3 DNA reads TGCGCCAGCAGCCCTCCGACTAGCGGGAGGAACATTCAGTACTTC. Full variable domain (rest looked up from reference TRBV5-1 and TRBJ2-4): KAGVTQTPRYLIKTRGQQVTLSCSPISGHRSVSWYQQTPGQGLQFLFEYFSETQRNKGNFPGRFSGRQFSNSRSEMNVSTLELGDSALYLCASSPPTSGRNIQYFGAGTRLSVL.

The rearrangement joins TRBV18 to TRBJ2-7; 10 nucleotides agree with TRBD1. The length of the CDR3 is 16 residues. The V gene's germline CDR1 is KGHSH and CDR2 LQKENI. The V and J ends lost 3 bases and 2 bases, in that order; junction bases with no gene match: 7. The CDR3 reads CASSPRPGQGAYEQYF. Written as DNA, the CDR3 is TGTGCCAGCTCACCCCGCCCCGGACAGGGGGCCTACGAGCAGTACTTC.

The chain is built from TRBV28 and TRBJ2-1; D not resolved. The V end lost 6 bases, the J end lost 10 bases, and 13 bases lay between the germline ends. Germline CDR1 reads MDHEN; CDR2 reads SYDVKM. The CDR3 is 12 amino acids. The CDR3 bases are TGTGCCAGCAGCTACCCTGGTTTGGAGCAGTTCTTC. Translating it yields CASSYPGLEQFF.

This clone was recorded only once. The chain recombines TRBV27 with TRBJ2-7, with 8 bases lining up with TRBD2. The V gene end was trimmed by 4 bases and the J gene end by 3 bases; junction bases not matched to a gene: 8. The CDR3 has 15 residues. Germline CDR1 is MNHEY and CDR2 is SMNVEV (reference sequence). CDR3 sequence (DNA): TGTGCCAGCAGTTCATTGACTAGCGTGGACTACGAGCAGTACTTC. Protein: CASSSLTSVDYEQYF.

V is TRBV27 and J is TRBJ1-5; D perhaps matches TRBD1 (5 bases). This CDR3 is built from 16 residues. Germline-derived CDR1 and CDR2 are MNHEY and SMNVEV (reference sequence). The V end was cut by 2 bases, the J end by 0 bases, with 11 bases between. The CDR3 is CASSLKGLSSNQPQHF. CDR3 coding DNA: TGTGCCAGCAGTTTAAAGGGGCTGAGTAGCAATCAGCCCCAGCATTTT.

The chain recombines TRBV7-7 with TRBJ2-7, with 7 bases identical to TRBD2. This CDR3 is 15 amino acids long. Per germline, CDR1 SSHAT and CDR2 FNYEAQ (reference sequence). V lost 1 base to trimming and J lost 3 bases; unmatched junction nucleotides: 6. CDR3 region: CASSLGGGGLYEQYF. CDR3 in DNA: TGTGCCAGCAGCTTAGGGGGCGGGGGACTCTACGAGCAGTACTTC. The complete variable domain, with remaining parts taken from reference TRBV7-7 and TRBJ2-7, reads GAGVSQSPRYKVTKRGQDVTLRCDPISSHATLYWYQQALGQGPEFLTYFNYEAQPDKSGLPSDRFSAERPEGSISTLTIQRTEQRDSAMYRCASSLGGGGLYEQYFGPGTRLTVT.

As DNA, the CDR3 is TGTGCCAGCAGTCCGGACAGGGATAATCAGCCCCAGCATTTT. This translates into CASSPDRDNQPQHF. V is TRBV27 and J is TRBJ1-5; 8 bases map to TRBD1. V shed 5 bases and J 4 bases; nucleotides not matched to a gene: 4. CDR1 and CDR2 (germline): MNHEY, SMNVEV (reference sequence). CDR3 length equals 14 residues.

The chain combines TRBV6-5 with TRBJ1-5, with a possible D match to TRBD1 (5 bases). Germline V gives CDR1 MNHEY, CDR2 SVGAGI. The CDR3 loop spans 14 amino acids. V lost 2 bases and J lost 4, with 9 bases in between. DNA of the CDR3: TGTGCCAGCAGTTACAGAACAGGTAATCAGCCCCAGCATTTT. Translating it yields CASSYRTGNQPQHF.

The V and J genes are TRBV29-1 and TRBJ2-1; D might be TRBD1 (5 bases). The CDR3 extends over 12 amino acids. V lost 4 bases and J lost 4, with 8 bases in between. CDR1 and CDR2 (germline): SQVTM, ANQGSEA. The chain's CDR3 is CSVVGAYNEQFF. The CDR3 DNA reads as TGCAGCGTTGTTGGGGCGTACAATGAGCAGTTCTTC.

The chain carries TRBV4-2 and TRBJ1-2, with D maybe TRBD1 (6 bases). V lost 4 bases and J 6 bases, leaving 18 bases between the germline ends. Germline V gives CDR1 LGHNA, CDR2 YNFKEQ. This CDR3 comprises 15 residues. The CDR3 sequence: CASSPGDNTLDGYTF. The CDR3 coding sequence is TGTGCCAGCAGCCCCGGGGACAATACATTAGATGGCTACACCTTC.

V and J are TRBV2 and TRBJ1-4; D is perhaps TRBD1 (5 bases). This CDR3 contains 15 residues. V was cut by 11 bases and J by 8 bases, with 24 bases left in between. Per the germline V gene, CDR1 is SNHLY and CDR2 is FYNNEI. The CDR3 DNA reads as TGTGCCTCCCGGGGGTCCTTTCACCCTGGGGAAAAACTGTTTTTT. This translates into CASRGSFHPGEKLFF.

This clone was counted between two and nine times. V gene TRBV29-1 combines with J gene TRBJ2-7; no clear D gene. Per germline, CDR1 SQVTM and CDR2 ANQGSEA. The CDR3 is 13 amino acids. With 6 bases removed from V and 3 bases from J, the gap between germline ends came to 15 bases. In DNA, the CDR3 is TGCAGCGTCTCTCCAGGTCCAGGCTACGAGCAGTACTTC. The encoded protein is CSVSPGPGYEQYF.

J is TRBJ2-5 and V is TRBV29-1; 7 bases line up with TRBD1. In germline, CDR1 is SQVTM, CDR2 ANQGSEA. The CDR3 sequence is 13 residues long. Germline trimming cut 4 bases from V and 5 bases from J; bases unmatched to any gene: 7. This chain's CDR3 is CSVVGGSGETQYF. DNA for the CDR3: TGCAGCGTTGTAGGGGGCTCGGGGGAGACCCAGTACTTC. The variable domain in full, completed from reference TRBV29-1 and TRBJ2-5, reads SAVISQKPSRDICQRGTSLTIQCQVDSQVTMMFWYRQQPGQSLTLIATANQGSEATYESGFVIDKFPISRPNLTFSTLTVSNMSPEDSSIYLCSVVGGSGETQYFGPGTRLLVL.

The V gene is TRBV7-2, the J gene TRBJ2-1, with 10 bases lining up with TRBD2. Germline V gene data show CDR1 as SGHTA and CDR2 as FQGNSA. The CDR3 sequence is 16 residues long. J lost 2 bases, V lost 2 bases, and 3 bases had no gene match. Here the CDR3 DNA reads TGTGCCAGCAGCTTAAGGAGCGGGAGGGCCTACAATGAGCAGTTCTTC. Encoded protein: CASSLRSGRAYNEQFF.

J is TRBJ1-1 and V is TRBV5-1; maybe TRBD1 (5 bases). This CDR3 is 15 amino acids long. Between the trimmed V and J ends, which lost 0 bases and 5 bases, there was a span of 14 bases. Per the germline V gene, CDR1 is SGHRS and CDR2 is YFSETQ. The CDR3 sequence is CASSLGNRRTTEAFF. In nucleotides, the CDR3 is TGCGCCAGCAGCTTGGGAAATAGAAGGACAACTGAAGCTTTCTTT.

Notes on this clone: The identical CDR3 is also encoded by other nucleotide sequences in the sample. The V gene is TRBV27, the J gene TRBJ2-1; 7 positions match TRBD2. Looked up from germline, CDR1 is MNHEY and CDR2 is SMNVEV (reference sequence). The CDR3 is 14 amino acids. V shed 2 bases, J shed 6 bases, and the junction held 4 bases outside the gene matches. CDR3 sequence (DNA): TGTGCCAGCAGTTTAGGGCGCGGGGGCAATGAGCAGTTCTTC. Residues: CASSLGRGGNEQFF.

The CDR3 loop reads CASSEAGYNEQFF. CDR3 bases: TGTGCCAGCAGTGAGGCTGGCTACAATGAGCAGTTCTTC. J is TRBJ2-1 and V is TRBV6-4; D is unclear. The germline V gene has CDR1 MRHNA and CDR2 SNTAGT. V lost 3 bases, J lost 3 bases, and 6 bases lay in between. The CDR3 sequence is 13 residues long.

The V gene is TRBV7-9, the J gene TRBJ2-4; D unclear. V was shortened by 5 bases and J by 1 base, with 9 bases between the two germline ends. There are 14 residues in the CDR3. Germline CDR1 is SEHNR and CDR2 is FQNEAQ (reference sequence). This chain's CDR3 is CASSPSGAKNIQYF. Here the CDR3 DNA reads TGTGCCAGCAGCCCGTCGGGTGCCAAAAACATTCAGTACTTC.

The rearrangement joins TRBV7-2 to TRBJ2-7; TRBD2 is a possible D gene (6 bases). Germline V gene lookup returns CDR1 SGHTA and CDR2 FQGNSA. Trimming removed 3 bases at V and 5 bases at J, with 14 bases between. The CDR3 sequence is 14 residues long. The CDR3 nucleotides are TGTGCCAGCAGCTTGGGCGGAGGGTTCGACGAGCAGTACTTC. Protein: CASSLGGGFDEQYF. Full variable domain (outside the CDR3, taken from reference TRBV7-2 and TRBJ2-7): GAGVSQSPSNKVTEKGKDVELRCDPISGHTALYWYRQSLGQGLEFLIYFQGNSAPDKSGLPSDRFSAERTGGSVSTLTIQRTQQEDSAVYLCASSLGGGFDEQYFGPGTRLTVT.

This clone was found once. The chain is built from TRBV5-1 and TRBJ2-3; D might be TRBD2 (6 bases). CDR3 length equals 16 residues. Germline CDR1 and CDR2: SGHRS and YFSETQ. The germline V and J ends were trimmed by 0 bases and 2 bases, with 13 bases remaining between them. The CDR3 is CASSLETRHTTDTQYF. For the CDR3, the DNA is TGCGCCAGCAGCTTGGAGACTAGGCACACCACAGATACGCAGTATTTT.

This clone has just a few counts. This chain uses TRBV28 with TRBJ2-7; the D gene is possibly TRBD1 (6 bases). This CDR3 is built from 12 residues. Trimming removed 7 bases from V and 2 bases from J, with 9 bases in between. Germline CDR1 and CDR2: MDHEN and SYDVKM. CDR3 coding DNA: TGTGCCAGCACGACAGGAACCTACGAGCAGTACTTC. It specifies CASTTGTYEQYF.

This chain connects TRBV30 to TRBJ2-7; the match to TRBD1 covers 10 bases. The V gene end was trimmed by 3 bases and the J gene end by 3 bases; junction bases not matched to a gene: 5. This CDR3 is 14 amino acids long. CDR1 and CDR2 (germline): GTSNPN, SVGIG (reference sequence). The CDR3 DNA sequence: TGTGCCTGGAGGGACCGGGACAGGGGCTACGAGCAGTACTTC. Its protein is CAWRDRDRGYEQYF.

The count of this clone is one. This chain links TRBV28 with TRBJ1-5; D uncertain. Per germline, CDR1 MDHEN and CDR2 SYDVKM. The CDR3 covers 12 residues. The V end was cut by 2 bases, the J end by 5 bases, with 4 bases between. In DNA form, the CDR3 reads TGTGCCAGCAGTTTAGAGCATCAGCCCCAGCATTTT. Translating gives CASSLEHQPQHF.

Only a few counts were recorded for this clone. The chain joins TRBV6-1 to TRBJ2-5; TRBD1 agrees at 9 bases. With 3 bases clipped from V and 4 bases from J, the junction kept 3 bases outside the gene matches. This CDR3 comprises 14 residues. Germline CDR1 is MNHNS and CDR2 is SASEGT. CDR3 DNA: TGTGCCAGCAGTGACGGGACAGGGCTAGAGACCCAGTACTTC. This codes for CASSDGTGLETQYF.

The gene calls are TRBV9 and TRBJ2-1, with TRBD2 matching over 11 bases. CDR3 length: 16 residues. Germline-derived CDR1 and CDR2 are SGDLS and YYNGEE. Unmatched junction bases numbered 8, after V lost 4 bases and J lost 5 bases. CDR3 sequence: CASSPGTSGWDNEQFF. The CDR3 bases are TGTGCCAGCAGCCCCGGGACTAGCGGATGGGACAATGAGCAGTTCTTC.